These T cell receptor beta chains were read from a single sample in a study of regulatory T cells in long-lasting Graves disease. In TCRdb, the multiplex PCR reads were re-called with MiXCR into one record per CDR3 protein. The data hold hundreds of thousands of distinct CDR3 sequences, with about 13% observed a single time. These data also featured in a second study, about T cells in Graves' hyperthyroidism and ophthalmopathy.

The sequencing used peripheral blood mononuclear cells (PBMCs), collected at new diagnosis, from a patient treated with antithyroid drugs. The receptors stem from a man aged 25 to 45 with Graves disease. Each CDR3 is given with its conserved first and last residue. Each record gives: V gene, CDR3 protein.

v_gene: TRBV7-6; CDR3aa: CASSLSDHTQYF
v_gene: TRBV12-3/TRBV12-4; CDR3aa: CASSLTGLAQTGTQYF
v_gene: TRBV20-1; CDR3aa: CSARDVGYEQYF
v_gene: TRBV6-1; CDR3aa: CASSATPGTHYSGNTIYF
v_gene: TRBV19; CDR3aa: CASSARLTSLATDTQYF
v_gene: TRBV6-1; CDR3aa: CATRPFSGDTDTQYF
v_gene: TRBV29-1; CDR3aa: CSVVVPGAKNIQYF
v_gene: TRBV9; CDR3aa: CASSVAPNNEQFF
v_gene: TRBV20-1; CDR3aa: CSATEGAGQYF
v_gene: TRBV6-1; CDR3aa: CASRTGETDTQYF
v_gene: TRBV12-3/TRBV12-4; CDR3aa: CASRGGLDQPQHF
v_gene: TRBV29-1; CDR3aa: CSADRGGYGYTF
v_gene: TRBV5-1; CDR3aa: CASSWTSGGYNEQFF
v_gene: TRBV5-1; CDR3aa: CASSLEGNSNQPQHF
v_gene: TRBV20-1; CDR3aa: CSALDSRSLAQNIQYF
v_gene: TRBV2; CDR3aa: CASSAREYIYLEQYF
v_gene: TRBV12-3/TRBV12-4; CDR3aa: CASRQIGGTGHNEQFF
v_gene: TRBV29-1; CDR3aa: CSVAVQGETEAFF
v_gene: TRBV16; CDR3aa: CASSQAGNTVAFF
v_gene: TRBV6-2/TRBV6-3; CDR3aa: CATLSDHSYDEQFF
v_gene: TRBV12-3/TRBV12-4; CDR3aa: CASTDGQGLGYTF
v_gene: TRBV9; CDR3aa: CASSPRSVAGHTYEQYF
v_gene: TRBV20-1; CDR3aa: CSASGRSSTDTQYF
v_gene: TRBV24-1; CDR3aa: CATSRAGGNEQFF
v_gene: TRBV12-3/TRBV12-4; CDR3aa: CASLKLTYTGELFF
v_gene: TRBV13; CDR3aa: CASSLVTEAFF
v_gene: TRBV5-1; CDR3aa: CASSPPSSEQYF
v_gene: TRBV11-3; CDR3aa: CASSLSGLATHEQYF
v_gene: TRBV11-2; CDR3aa: CASSAGTFASDTQYF
v_gene: TRBV5-1; CDR3aa: CASSLEGTGQETQYF
v_gene: TRBV19; CDR3aa: CASTAGAGNEQFF
v_gene: TRBV12-3/TRBV12-4; CDR3aa: CASSLAGVSYEQYF
v_gene: TRBV10-1; CDR3aa: CASSLDRGQAGNKEQFF
v_gene: TRBV29-1; CDR3aa: CSVEDGGGSRTGELFF
v_gene: TRBV7-9; CDR3aa: CASSFMQGAGELFF
v_gene: TRBV6-2/TRBV6-3; CDR3aa: CASSYSTRGIGAFF
v_gene: TRBV29-1; CDR3aa: CSVEGEEVSYEQYF
v_gene: TRBV5-1; CDR3aa: CASSLGSGEVTQYF
v_gene: TRBV24-1; CDR3aa: CATSDSSTGLAETQYF
v_gene: TRBV11-2; CDR3aa: CASSQLGGSGPYEQYF
v_gene: TRBV12-3/TRBV12-4; CDR3aa: CASSFAGTSNTEAFF
v_gene: TRBV20-1; CDR3aa: CSAPRSDRVTDTQYF
v_gene: TRBV5-1; CDR3aa: CASSPTGSDQPQHF